This T cell receptor (beta chain) was captured in a study of Graves' ophthalmopathy and Graves' hyperthyroidism (dated by TCRdb to between 2018 and 2020). About the study as a whole: Stable hyperthyroidism was defined as no progression to ophthalmopathy within 18 months of follow-up. T-cell repertoires of thyroid tissue and blood were compared in several hyperthyroidism patients. A discovery set of 95 to 100 patients (approximately 42 ophthalmopathy, about 59 stable hyperthyroidism) was enrolled to explore V-J signatures distinguishing ophthalmopathy from hyperthyroidism. For independent validation, a separate cohort was made up of around 18 hyperthyroidism patients plus 17 patients who later progressed from hyperthyroidism to ophthalmopathy. In total, 135 blood samples were TCR-sequenced: 43 ophthalmopathy, under 80 hyperthyroidism and about 17 hyperthyroidism-to-ophthalmopathy patients. Following sample collection, hyperthyroidism patients were given methimazole at a starting dose of 30 mg daily, and ophthalmopathy patients were given high-dose intravenous methylprednisolone. The study used TCR beta repertoire signatures to distinguish Graves' ophthalmopathy from Graves' hyperthyroidism and to predict progression to ophthalmopathy. Summary of the overall study and its limitations: Among expanded thyroid clonotypes with frequency above 0.001, most also showed up in blood, which suggests that blood repertoires may reflect the thyroid immune response. Sample size was not statistically predetermined, and group allocation was not concealed from the investigators. In validation, the model predicted ophthalmopathy progression with 55% to 71% sensitivity and less than 80% specificity; approximately 12 predicted patients were CT-confirmed with GO in a median of 6.5 months. The 13-signature model separated ophthalmopathy from stable hyperthyroidism with around 90% sensitivity and 81% to 82% specificity in cross-validation, and 80%/75% in the test set.

Concerning this clonotype itself: The target of this receptor is not known. No much larger clone is present one base from it, and per-base qualities are unavailable.

The hyperthyroidism patients were 18 to 65 years old and newly diagnosed, with a disease duration of less than 2 months. Anyone with other autoimmune diseases, uncontrolled infections, pregnancy or lactation was excluded from the study. Diagnosis relied on clinical symptoms, serum thyroxine, TRAb, thyroid ultrasound and orbital computed tomography. Trizol reagent was used to extract the total RNA, and its quality was then checked on an Agilent 2100 Bioanalyzer. For repertoire sequencing, the TCR beta CDR3 regions were amplified from RNA transcripts. A first-round RT-PCR used HTBI primers with the Qiagen OneStep RT-PCR kit, followed by a second-round multiplex PCR, size selection and purification. The libraries underwent paired-end sequencing with 100 bp reads on an Illumina HiSeq2000. The published analysis was carried out like this. SOAPnuke was used for read processing, and reads with adapters, uncalled bases, a mean Phred below 15, or no exact constant-primer or identifier match were discarded. High-quality paired reads were merged with COPE v1.2.5. Each unique nucleotide sequence was treated as a clonotype, and MiTCR v1.1 was used to align the clonotypes to the IMGT TRB V, D and J references. The analysis was limited to V-J combinations with a frequency above 0.0001, which together covered roughly 99% of the repertoires. For each V-J combination, a TCR clonal expansion and chaos score was defined as the ratio of F50 clonal expansion to chaos observed in the TCRdist matrix. Welch's t-statistics and random forest were used to reduce features to about a dozen V-J combinations, which were fed into a naive Bayes classifier. The Morisita-Horn index was used to measure how similar the thyroid and blood repertoires were. The public reads were quality trimmed at Q25 with fastp and then assembled into clones with MiXCR by TCRdb, keeping productive beta chains. One record per CDR3 amino acid sequence lists the most common genes and DNA. It is TCRdb's table, rather than the study itself, that gives the V and J calls and clone size. Across this sample there are 450,000 to 600,000 distinct CDR3 sequences, with about two fifths seen only once. The ten largest clones add up to 3.5% to 4.5% of the sample.

The germline V gene (reference sequence) specifies LNHDA as CDR1 and SQIVND as CDR2. V loses 8 bases, J loses 3 bases, and the germline ends lie 11 bases apart. From its cysteine to its phenylalanine, the CDR3 spans 13 amino acids. Just the 39-base CDR3 DNA is kept, in frame starting at base 1. Material: peripheral blood or thyroid tissue (not recorded which). The receptor chain draws on TRBV19 and TRBJ1-5; the best D guess is TRBD1, with 5 bases matching. The source of this sequence is an adult man with Graves' hyperthyroidism. The nucleotide sequence reads TGTGCCAGTTACTCAGGGCACAATCAGCCCCAGCATTTT. This sequence encodes CASYSGHNQPQHF. Here the CDR3 is joined to the reference TRBV19 and TRBJ1-5 genes, and the full variable domain is: DGGITQSPKYLFRKEGQNVTLSCEQNLNHDAMYWYRQDPGQGLRLIYYSQIVNDFQKGDIAEGYSVSREKKESFPLTVTSAQKNPTAFYLCASYSGHNQPQHFGDGTRLSIL.